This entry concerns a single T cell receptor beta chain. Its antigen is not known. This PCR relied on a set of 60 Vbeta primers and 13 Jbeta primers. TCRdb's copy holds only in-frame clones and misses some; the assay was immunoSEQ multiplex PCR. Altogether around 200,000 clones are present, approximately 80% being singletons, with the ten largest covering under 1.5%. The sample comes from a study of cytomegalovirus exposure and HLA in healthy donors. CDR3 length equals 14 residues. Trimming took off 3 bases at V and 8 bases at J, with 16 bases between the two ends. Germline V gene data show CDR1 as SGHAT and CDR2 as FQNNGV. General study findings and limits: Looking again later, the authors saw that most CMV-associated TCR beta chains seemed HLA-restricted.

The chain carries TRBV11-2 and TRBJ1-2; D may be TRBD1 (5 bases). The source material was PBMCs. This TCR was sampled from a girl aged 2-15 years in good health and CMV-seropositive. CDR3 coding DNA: TGTGCCAGCAGCTTTATCCCGCAGGGCCCCGGCTACACCTTC. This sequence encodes CASSFIPQGPGYTF. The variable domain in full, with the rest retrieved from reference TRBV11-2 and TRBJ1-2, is EAGVAQSPRYKIIEKRQSVAFWCNPISGHATLYWYQQILGQGPKLLIQFQNNGVVDDSQLPKDRFSAERLKGVDSTLKIQPAKLEDSAVYLCASSFIPQGPGYTFGSGTRLTVV.